A single sample gave rise to the 31 T cell receptor beta chains below, sequenced in a study of T-cell reconstitution after alpha-beta-depleted transplantation in children. Preparation of the TCRbeta library involved a method that used unique molecular identifiers. TCRdb re-derived calls from the PCR reads in MiXCR, one entry per CDR3 protein. The sample consists of tens of thousands of distinct CDR3 sequences, over 15% of them appearing once. The material sequenced was PBMCs, mostly from graft donor cells, taken 60 days after TCRalphabeta/CD19-depleted stem cell transplant. The origin of the receptors is a male patient aged 2 to 9 who had a stem cell transplant for acute lymphoblastic leukemia, so the T cells may come from the graft donor.

The chain employs TRBV18 and TRBJ2-7; D might be TRBD2 (6 bases). V was cut by 3 bases and J by 4 bases, with 25 bases left in between. Germline CDR1 reads KGHSH; CDR2 reads LQKENI. CDR3 length: 18 amino acids. CDR3 in amino acids: CASSPQSLKGTGTYEQYF. Here the CDR3 DNA reads TGTGCCAGCTCACCCCAGAGTCTTAAAGGGACGGGGACTTACGAGCAGTACTTC.

This clonotype was picked up many times. The CDR3 nucleotides are TGTGCCAGCAGTGAAGGAGATTGGTATACAGTCTCCTACAATGAGCAGTTCTTC. Its translation is CASSEGDWYTVSYNEQFF. This chain joins TRBV6-1 and TRBJ2-1, with D hard to call. CDR1 is MNHNS, CDR2 SASEGT, per germline. Trimming took 1 base from V and 0 from J, leaving 16 bases between them. This CDR3 has 18 amino acids.

This clonotype was observed at least ten times. For the CDR3, the DNA is TGCAGTGCCTTCCTCTCGCTTGGGAACACCGGGGAGCTGTTTTTT. Translation gives CSAFLSLGNTGELFF. V usage is TRBV20-1 and J usage is TRBJ2-2, with D unclear. Trimming stripped 6 bases from V and 1 base from J, with 15 bases between. Germline V gene sequence: CDR1 DFQATT, CDR2 SNEGSKA (reference sequence). The CDR3 runs to 15 residues.

This clonotype was detected many times. The V call is TRBV3-1, the J call TRBJ2-1; 11 bases align to TRBD2. J was trimmed by 8 bases and V by 6 bases; bases with no gene match: 9. The CDR3 is 15 residues long. Germline V CDR1 and CDR2: LGHDT, YNNKEL (reference sequence). In nucleotides, the CDR3 is TGTGCCAGCAGGAGACTAGCGGGGAATATAGATGAGCAGTTCTTC. Translated, it gives CASRRLAGNIDEQFF.

Only a few counts were recorded for this clonotype. The CDR3 spells CASSYSGTGISGANVLTF. CDR3 nucleotides: TGTGCCAGCAGTTACTCGGGGACAGGGATCTCTGGGGCCAACGTCCTGACTTTC. The chain carries TRBV6-5 and TRBJ2-6; 9 nucleotides line up with TRBD1. After removal of 0 bases from V and 0 bases from J, the junction contained 3 bases not matched to a gene. The CDR3 has 18 residues. Per the germline V gene, CDR1 is MNHEY and CDR2 is SVGAGI.

This clonotype was found many times. The V call is TRBV5-1, the J call TRBJ2-3; 10 positions match TRBD2. The CDR3 extends over 14 amino acids. The germline gives CDR1 SGHRS, CDR2 YFSETQ. Losses at the gene ends were 1 base for V and 5 bases for J; bases not matched to a gene: 1. CDR3 coding DNA: TGCGCCAGCAGCTTGCAGCGGGGGGGAGATACGCAGTATTTT. Translation: CASSLQRGGDTQYF. Variable domain in full (rest from reference TRBV5-1 and TRBJ2-3): KAGVTQTPRYLIKTRGQQVTLSCSPISGHRSVSWYQQTPGQGLQFLFEYFSETQRNKGNFPGRFSGRQFSNSRSEMNVSTLELGDSALYLCASSLQRGGDTQYFGPGTRLTVL.

The chain recombines TRBV28 with TRBJ2-3, with TRBD2 matching 12 bases. J was trimmed by 4 bases and V by 3 bases; bases with no gene match: 14. This CDR3 contains 19 residues. Germline CDR1 reads MDHEN; CDR2 reads SYDVKM. The CDR3 loop is CASSFDTSTSGRRPDTQYF. CDR3 sequence (DNA): TGTGCCAGCAGTTTCGATACATCGACTAGCGGGAGACGTCCAGATACGCAGTATTTT.

This clonotype came up a few times. The J gene is TRBJ1-1, the V gene TRBV25-1; D uncertain. The germline V and J ends were trimmed by 8 bases and 2 bases, with 12 bases remaining between them. The V gene's germline CDR1 is MGHDK and CDR2 SYGVNS. The CDR3 sequence is 13 residues long. The CDR3 DNA sequence: TGTGCCAGCTTGGGCACGGGAAACACTGAAGCTTTCTTT. It is translated as CASLGTGNTEAFF.

This clonotype was seen more than once but under ten times. The rearrangement uses TRBV4-3 and TRBJ2-7; a weak D match, TRBD1 (5 bases). The CDR3 extends over 15 amino acids. The V gene lost 0 bases and the J gene lost 3 bases, with 12 bases spanning the gap. Germline assignment: CDR1 LGHNA and CDR2 YSLEER. Here the CDR3 DNA reads TGCGCCAGCAGCCAAGATAGCAGGGATATCTACGAGCAGTACTTC. This encodes CASSQDSRDIYEQYF.

This chain links TRBV28 with TRBJ2-1, with 11 bases that match TRBD1. The trim removed 3 bases at V and 8 bases at J, leaving 6 bases unmatched. The CDR3 contains 15 residues. The germline gives CDR1 MDHEN, CDR2 SYDVKM. CDR3 loop: CASSFGTGGLDEQFF. For the CDR3, the DNA is TGTGCCAGCAGTTTCGGGACAGGGGGTCTCGATGAGCAGTTCTTC.

The chain employs TRBV6-2 or TRBV6-3 and TRBJ1-1; D remains unclear. V was shortened by 6 bases and J by 8 bases, with 16 bases between the two germline ends. Germline CDR1 reads MNHEY; CDR2 reads SVGEGT. This CDR3 is built from 13 residues. The CDR3 DNA reads TGTGCCAGCAGACAAGATAGGACTGCCGAAGCTTTCTTT. Its translation: CASRQDRTAEAFF.

This clonotype came up many times. CDR3 DNA: TGCAGTGCCCCTCGAGTACCTCAAGAGACCCAGTACTTC. It codes for CSAPRVPQETQYF. The rearrangement links TRBV20-1 to TRBJ2-5; D is uncertain. CDR1 and CDR2 from the germline V gene are DFQATT and SNEGSKA (reference sequence). V was pared by 6 bases and J by 2 bases, with 13 bases between. This CDR3 contains 13 residues.

This clonotype was seen at least ten times. The chain is built from TRBV6-6 and TRBJ2-7; the match to TRBD1 covers 8 bases. This CDR3 contains 15 residues. Germline V gives CDR1 MNHNY, CDR2 SVGAGI (reference sequence). V was pared by 6 bases and J by 3 bases, with 10 bases of the junction left unmatched. The CDR3 reads CASSPGQGHNYEQYF. CDR3 coding DNA: TGTGCCAGCAGCCCCGGACAGGGACACAACTACGAGCAGTACTTC.

This clonotype showed up many times. The chain has TRBV2 and TRBJ2-1, with D tentatively TRBD2 (6 bases). The CDR3 spans 16 residues. From germline, CDR1 is SNHLY and CDR2 FYNNEI. Trimming left V 4 bases short and J 6 bases short, with 19 bases between. CDR3 sequence: CASSGADYSESNEQFF. In nucleotides, the CDR3 is TGTGCCAGCAGTGGCGCGGACTATTCCGAAAGCAATGAGCAGTTCTTC.

This clonotype was observed at least ten times. The rearrangement links TRBV20-1 to TRBJ2-7; D is perhaps TRBD1 (6 bases). Germline values: CDR1 DFQATT, CDR2 SNEGSKA (reference sequence). CDR3 length: 15 amino acids. V lost 0 bases and J 3 bases, leaving 15 bases between the germline ends. This CDR3 reads CSARDYGQGRYEQYF. In DNA form, the CDR3 reads TGCAGTGCTAGAGATTATGGGCAGGGGCGCTACGAGCAGTACTTC.

This clonotype occurred many times. V is TRBV20-1 and J is TRBJ2-7; the D is unclear. Trimming removed 0 bases at V and 0 bases at J, with 12 bases between. Germline values: CDR1 DFQATT, CDR2 SNEGSKA (reference sequence). This CDR3 comprises 15 residues. The CDR3: CSAREIGISSYEQYF. The CDR3 DNA sequence: TGCAGTGCTAGAGAAATTGGAATTAGCTCCTACGAGCAGTACTTC.

Only a few counts were recorded for this clonotype. The chain joins TRBV10-2 to TRBJ1-3; D gene ambiguous. This CDR3 has 15 residues. Per germline, CDR1 WSHSY and CDR2 SAAADI. V was trimmed by 3 bases and J by 2 bases, leaving 11 bases between them. The CDR3 nucleotides read TGCGCCAGCAGTGAACTGGGTGCAGCTGGAAACACCATATATTTT. It specifies CASSELGAAGNTIYF.

A few counts support this clonotype. CDR3 amino acids: CSARDRAGNYGYTF. The CDR3 coding sequence is TGCAGTGCTAGAGATCGGGCAGGGAACTATGGCTACACCTTC. This chain uses TRBV20-1 with TRBJ1-2; possibly TRBD1 for D (5 bases). V dropped 0 bases and J dropped 2 bases, with 10 bases sitting between them. From germline, CDR1 is DFQATT and CDR2 SNEGSKA (reference sequence). The CDR3 sequence is 14 residues long.

This clonotype was recorded many times. V is TRBV10-3 and J is TRBJ2-5, with 8 nucleotides matching TRBD2. Looked up from germline, CDR1 is ENHRY and CDR2 is SYGVKD. V lost 8 bases and J lost 5; bases outside the gene matches: 7. This CDR3 region has 13 residues. CDR3 sequence (DNA): TGTGCCATCGGCGGGGGGCCGAGGGAGACCCAGTACTTC. Its translation is CAIGGGPRETQYF.

This clonotype was observed a handful of times. The V call is TRBV5-1, the J call TRBJ1-2; D is possibly TRBD1 (5 bases). V shed 3 bases and J shed 6 bases, with 15 bases lying between them. Germline V gene sequence: CDR1 SGHRS, CDR2 YFSETQ. CDR3 size: 14 residues. This CDR3 is CASSSQGPMNGYTF. CDR3 sequence (DNA): TGCGCCAGCAGCTCCCAGGGACCCATGAATGGCTACACCTTC.

The chain is built from TRBV12-3 or TRBV12-4 and TRBJ2-3; maybe TRBD1 (6 bases). The germline V and J ends were trimmed by 1 base and 6 bases, with 26 bases remaining between them. The CDR3 consists of 19 residues. DNA for the CDR3: TGTGCCAGCAGTTTAGTTAGGGAGACAGGCGCTCCACAGGCGGATACGCAGTATTTT. This gives the protein CASSLVRETGAPQADTQYF.

A few counts support this clonotype. The chain is built from TRBV19 and TRBJ2-7, with D maybe TRBD2 (6 bases). Deletions cut 6 bases from V and 2 bases from J, with 17 bases between. The germline CDR1 and CDR2 sequences are LNHDA and SQIVND (reference sequence). The CDR3 runs 15 residues. The CDR3 loop reads CASSAGGVLPYEQYF. For the CDR3, the DNA is TGTGCCAGTAGCGCAGGAGGGGTTCTCCCCTACGAGCAGTACTTC.

This clonotype was seen at least ten times. The rearrangement uses TRBV5-1 and TRBJ2-4; 8 bases line up with TRBD1. V gave up 2 bases and J gave up 9 bases; unmatched junction bases: 4. Germline lookup yields CDR1 SGHRS and CDR2 YFSETQ. The CDR3 has 13 residues. The CDR3 loop reads CASSFGQGGIQYF. As DNA, the CDR3 is TGCGCCAGCAGCTTCGGACAGGGCGGCATTCAGTACTTC.

This clonotype was detected a few times. The chain combines TRBV9 with TRBJ2-1; 12 nucleotides match TRBD2. Germline loops: CDR1 SGDLS, CDR2 YYNGEE. V lost 0 bases to trimming and J lost 7 bases; unmatched junction nucleotides: 8. The CDR3 runs to 17 residues. The chain's CDR3 is CASSVEKYGTSGNEQFF. Written as DNA, the CDR3 is TGTGCCAGCAGCGTAGAGAAGTATGGGACTAGCGGGAATGAGCAGTTCTTC. Together with reference TRBV9 and TRBJ2-1, the CDR3 gives the full variable domain: DSGVTQTPKHLITATGQRVTLRCSPRSGDLSVYWYQQSLDQGLQFLIQYYNGEERAKGNILERFSAQQFPDLHSELNLSSLELGDSALYFCASSVEKYGTSGNEQFFGPGTRLTVL.

In its sample, this clonotype was seen many times. The rearrangement uses TRBV6-5 and TRBJ2-1; 10 nucleotides match TRBD2. This CDR3 has 18 residues. Germline CDR1 and CDR2: MNHEY and SVGAGI. With 0 bases clipped from V and 0 bases from J, the junction kept 5 bases outside the gene matches. CDR3 loop: CASSYSSGGPSSYNEQFF. In DNA, the CDR3 is TGTGCCAGCAGTTACTCTAGCGGGGGGCCGAGCTCCTACAATGAGCAGTTCTTC.

The gene calls are TRBV5-5 and TRBJ1-2; 7 nucleotides match TRBD1. The CDR3 runs 14 residues. J gave up 8 bases and V 4 bases, and 11 bases lay outside the gene matches. Germline assignment: CDR1 SGHKS and CDR2 YYEKEE (reference sequence). The CDR3 coding sequence is TGTGCCAGCAGCCTAATGACAGGGTATGAAGGCTACACCTTC. This gives the protein CASSLMTGYEGYTF.

The genes are TRBV2 and TRBJ1-1; D is ambiguous. V lost 3 bases and J lost 3, with 20 bases in between. The CDR3 spans 17 residues. Germline V gene lookup returns CDR1 SNHLY and CDR2 FYNNEI. The CDR3 sequence: CASSDPHSYSIHTEAFF. As DNA, the CDR3 is TGTGCCAGCAGTGATCCCCACAGCTATAGTATCCACACTGAAGCTTTCTTT.

At least ten counts were recorded for this clonotype. This chain uses TRBV20-1 with TRBJ2-3, with TRBD1 matching 11 bases. After removal of 8 bases from V and 6 bases from J, the junction contained 13 bases not matched to a gene. CDR3 length equals 15 residues. Germline-derived CDR1 and CDR2 are DFQATT and SNEGSKA (reference sequence). CDR3 bases: TGCAGTTTCTCCCCTGGGGACAGGGGGTCCGATACGCAGTATTTT. Amino acids: CSFSPGDRGSDTQYF.

This clonotype was counted between two and nine times. For the CDR3, the DNA is TGTGCCAGCAGTGCCCCTTGGGAGGGTAAGAATGAGCAGTTCTTC. Encoded protein: CASSAPWEGKNEQFF. V usage is TRBV12-3 or TRBV12-4 and J usage is TRBJ2-1; 7 bases are shared with TRBD2. The V gene end was trimmed by 5 bases and the J gene end by 7 bases; junction bases not matched to a gene: 11. This CDR3 region has 15 residues.

The rearrangement uses TRBV20-1 and TRBJ2-5; perhaps TRBD1 as D (5 bases). In germline, CDR1 is DFQATT, CDR2 SNEGSKA (reference sequence). CDR3 length: 13 amino acids. The V end was cut by 6 bases, the J end by 5 bases, with 16 bases between. CDR3 region: CSAMTDLGETQYF. The DNA of the CDR3 is TGCAGTGCGATGACAGACCTTGGGGAGACCCAGTACTTC.

This clonotype was counted ten times or more. The V and J genes are TRBV5-1 and TRBJ2-1, with TRBD2 identical over 12 bases. J gave up 8 bases and V 5 bases, and 8 bases lay outside the gene matches. The CDR3 runs 15 residues. CDR1 and CDR2 from the germline V gene are SGHRS and YFSETQ. The DNA for the CDR3 is TGCGCCAGCAGTCAGGGACTAGCGGGTTTGGATGAGCAGTTCTTC. As protein: CASSQGLAGLDEQFF. Filled out from reference TRBV5-1 and TRBJ2-1, the complete variable domain reads KAGVTQTPRYLIKTRGQQVTLSCSPISGHRSVSWYQQTPGQGLQFLFEYFSETQRNKGNFPGRFSGRQFSNSRSEMNVSTLELGDSALYLCASSQGLAGLDEQFFGPGTRLTVL.